Following are 31 T cell receptor beta chains from one sample sequenced in a study of cytomegalovirus exposure and HLA in healthy donors (dated by TCRdb to about 2017). To prepare the library, the immunoSEQ multiplex PCR assay was applied. For the multiplex PCR, a mixture combining 60 forward primers for TCR Vbeta segments and 13 reverse primers for TCR Jbeta segments was used. TCRdb limited this immuneACCESS table to in-frame rearrangements with V and J called. A share of clones is missing; checked studies link under half to unresolved V genes, and the rest is unexplained. The sample includes about 130,000 clones, with about three quarters observed a single time. The top ten clones comprise 3.5% to 5% of the sample. The sequencing input was PBMCs. The receptors here all came from a male donor in good health and CMV-seronegative.

The rearrangement uses TRBV5-1 and TRBJ2-2; 13 bases agree with TRBD2. J lost 3 bases, V lost 5 bases, and 1 base had no gene match. Looked up from germline, CDR1 is SGHRS and CDR2 is YFSETQ. The CDR3 runs 15 residues. CDR3 sequence (DNA): TGCGCCAGCAGAGGGACTAGCGGGGACACCGGGGAGCTGTTTTTT. Translation: CASRGTSGDTGELFF.

The chain joins TRBV5-1 to TRBJ2-7, with 11 positions matching TRBD1. The CDR3 totals 16 residues. J gave up 3 bases and V 0 bases, and 5 bases lay outside the gene matches. CDR1 is SGHRS, CDR2 YFSETQ, per germline. The CDR3 spells CASSLAWTGGGYEQYF. The CDR3 nucleotides read TGCGCCAGCAGCTTGGCGTGGACAGGGGGCGGCTACGAGCAGTACTTC.

The CDR3 loop is CASSDGGSNQPQHF. The CDR3 DNA is TGTGCCAGCAGCGACGGAGGTAGCAATCAGCCCCAGCATTTT. The chain combines TRBV5-4 with TRBJ1-5; no clear D gene. Trimming shortened V by 4 bases and J by 0 bases, and 8 bases separated the two germline ends. This CDR3 region has 14 residues. Per the germline V gene, CDR1 is SGHNT and CDR2 is YYREEE (reference sequence).

This chain joins TRBV19 and TRBJ2-2, with a weak D call TRBD2 (6 bases). The germline CDR1 and CDR2 sequences are LNHDA and SQIVND (reference sequence). Trimming took off 7 bases at V and 7 bases at J, with 7 bases between the two ends. The CDR3 runs to 11 residues. CDR3 residues: CASKDYGELFF. CDR3 DNA: TGTGCCAGTAAGGACTACGGGGAGCTGTTTTTT.

The chain recombines TRBV11-3 with TRBJ2-2; 11 bases are shared with TRBD1. Germline CDR1 SGHNT, CDR2 YENEEA. The CDR3 runs to 16 residues. The trim removed 2 bases at V and 6 bases at J, leaving 5 bases unmatched. Here the CDR3 DNA reads TGTGCCAGCAGCTTAACCGGGACAGGGGGACCCGGGGAGCTGTTTTTT. Translation: CASSLTGTGGPGELFF. The entire variable domain, with the rest obtained from reference TRBV11-3 and TRBJ2-2, is as follows: EAGVVQSPRYKIIEKKQPVAFWCNPISGHNTLYWYLQNLGQGPELLIRYENEEAVDDSQLPKDRFSAERLKGVDSTLKIQPAELGDSAVYLCASSLTGTGGPGELFFGEGSRLTVL.

V gene TRBV21-1 combines with J gene TRBJ1-1. TRBV21-1 is noted as a pseudogene. The CDR3 is 15 residues long. The CDR3 DNA is TGTGCCAGCAGCGAAGGGGGAGTGGGGAACACTGAAGCTTTCTTT. It is translated as CASSEGGVGNTEAFF.

This rearrangement joins TRBV10-3 to TRBJ2-7; maybe TRBD1 (5 bases). V was shortened by 0 bases and J by 3 bases, with 15 bases between the two germline ends. Germline V lookup: CDR1 ENHRY, CDR2 SYGVKD. There are 16 residues in the CDR3. CDR3 residues: CAISESAGKVFYEQYF. The CDR3, as DNA: TGTGCCATCAGTGAGTCGGCAGGGAAGGTCTTCTACGAGCAGTACTTC.

This sequence joins TRBV9 and TRBJ1-2; D might be TRBD1 (6 bases). The CDR3 totals 15 residues. Trimming took 4 bases from V and 4 from J, leaving 17 bases between them. Germline CDR1 and CDR2: SGDLS and YYNGEE. The CDR3 sequence: CASSLGPGVGYGYTF. CDR3 coding DNA: TGTGCCAGCAGCTTAGGGCCAGGGGTTGGCTATGGCTACACCTTC.

The chain is built from TRBV18 and TRBJ2-6; 7 positions match TRBD1. The trim removed 4 bases at V and 2 bases at J, leaving 2 bases unmatched. The length of the CDR3 is 15 residues. Germline assignment: CDR1 KGHSH and CDR2 LQKENI. CDR3 in DNA: TGTGCCAGCTCACTCGACAGGGCTGGGGCCAACGTCCTGACTTTC. Amino acid sequence: CASSLDRAGANVLTF.

The rearrangement links TRBV27 to TRBJ2-7, with 10 nucleotides matching TRBD2. J lost 2 bases, V lost 6 bases, and 10 bases had no gene match. Germline CDR1 MNHEY, CDR2 SMNVEV (reference sequence). This CDR3 region has 16 residues. The CDR3 is CASSQASGGPTYEQYF. The CDR3 DNA reads TGTGCCAGCAGCCAAGCTAGCGGGGGCCCCACCTACGAGCAGTACTTC.

This sequence joins TRBV9 and TRBJ1-6; D uncertain. This CDR3 contains 13 residues. Trimming cost V 3 bases and J 7 bases, with 8 bases left between them. From germline, CDR1 is SGDLS and CDR2 YYNGEE. This CDR3 is CASSAGGNSPLHF. CDR3 DNA: TGTGCCAGCAGCGCCGGAGGGAATTCACCCCTCCACTTT. The full variable domain, rest sourced from reference TRBV9 and TRBJ1-6, is DSGVTQTPKHLITATGQRVTLRCSPRSGDLSVYWYQQSLDQGLQFLIQYYNGEERAKGNILERFSAQQFPDLHSELNLSSLELGDSALYFCASSAGGNSPLHFGNGTRLTVT.

This chain uses TRBV18 with TRBJ2-7; D perhaps matches TRBD2 (6 bases). The V end was cut by 0 bases, the J end by 4 bases, with 13 bases between. Germline V lookup: CDR1 KGHSH, CDR2 LQKENI. The CDR3 extends over 15 amino acids. The CDR3 protein is CASSPPTTGGYEQYF. CDR3 nucleotide sequence: TGTGCCAGCTCACCACCGACTACTGGGGGGTACGAGCAGTACTTC.

V gene TRBV28 combines with J gene TRBJ2-7; 8 bases match TRBD2. Germline V gene lookup returns CDR1 MDHEN and CDR2 SYDVKM. The CDR3 is made up of 19 amino acids. Trimming cost V 2 bases and J 0 bases; bases outside gene matches: 15. In nucleotides, the CDR3 is TGTGCCAGCAGTTTAGATCCAGGGTCTACTAGCGGAAGCTCCTACGAGCAGTACTTC. Its protein is CASSLDPGSTSGSSYEQYF.

In its sample, this clone was seen a few times. V usage is TRBV30 and J usage is TRBJ1-3; D may be TRBD1 (6 bases). V shed 3 bases and J shed 7 bases, with 16 bases lying between them. The germline CDR1 and CDR2 sequences are GTSNPN and SVGIG (reference sequence). The CDR3 runs to 14 residues. The CDR3 DNA reads TGTGCCTGGAGCGCCGGGACACAGAGTAACACCATATATTTT. It codes for CAWSAGTQSNTIYF.

The chain links TRBV10-2 to TRBJ1-2; D not certain. V lost 0 bases, J lost 2 bases, and 7 bases lay in between. The CDR3 runs 14 residues. Germline CDR1 is WSHSY and CDR2 is SAAADI. The CDR3 nucleotides are TGCGCCAGCAGTGAGTCGAGGCGGAACTATGGCTACACCTTC. Translating gives CASSESRRNYGYTF.

In this sample, this clone turned up a few times. CDR3 protein: CASSEREVDTQYF. The CDR3, as DNA: TGTGCCAGCAGTGAACGGGAGGTAGATACGCAGTATTTT. The chain uses TRBV6-4 and TRBJ2-3, with TRBD2 matching over 7 bases. With 3 bases clipped from V and 5 bases from J, the junction kept 2 bases outside the gene matches. The CDR3 spans 13 residues. From germline, CDR1 is MRHNA and CDR2 SNTAGT.

The rearrangement links TRBV10-2 to TRBJ1-5, with 7 bases matching TRBD1. The V gene end was trimmed by 6 bases and the J gene end by 2 bases; junction bases not matched to a gene: 4. Per germline, CDR1 WSHSY and CDR2 SAAADI. This CDR3 is 14 amino acids long. CDR3 nucleotides: TGCGCCAGCAGATACGGACAGGGCAATCAGCCCCAGCATTTT. This codes for CASRYGQGNQPQHF.

The V gene is TRBV11-3, the J gene TRBJ2-1; 12 bases match TRBD2. With 0 bases clipped from V and 6 bases from J, the junction kept 3 bases outside the gene matches. CDR3 length: 16 residues. CDR1 and CDR2 from the germline V gene are SGHNT and YENEEA. The CDR3 DNA is TGTGCCAGCAGCTTAGATGGACTAGCGGGACTCAATGAGCAGTTCTTC. This sequence encodes CASSLDGLAGLNEQFF.

This chain uses TRBV2 with TRBJ2-5, with D maybe TRBD2 (6 bases). The CDR3 runs to 15 residues. Trimming stripped 5 bases from V and 5 bases from J, with 18 bases between. The V gene's germline CDR1 is SNHLY and CDR2 FYNNEI. CDR3 DNA sequence: TGTGCCAGCAGTTCACCCCCCAGGGAGGCCGAGACCCAGTACTTC. The encoded protein is CASSSPPREAETQYF.

The chain uses TRBV5-6 and TRBJ2-1; no reliable D call. This CDR3 contains 14 residues. The V end was cut by 4 bases, the J end by 0 bases, with 8 bases between. The germline CDR1 and CDR2 sequences are SGHDT and YYEEEE. DNA of the CDR3: TGTGCCAGCAGCATAGACATCTCCTACAATGAGCAGTTCTTC. Its protein is CASSIDISYNEQFF.

This clone has a single count. CDR3 protein: CSVTGDTQYF. The DNA for the CDR3 is TGCAGCGTTACGGGTGATACGCAGTATTTT. The genes are TRBV29-1 and TRBJ2-3; D not resolved. The CDR3 has 10 residues. V was clipped by 5 bases and J by 6 bases, with 6 bases between them. Germline V gene sequence: CDR1 SQVTM, CDR2 ANQGSEA.

This clone was observed a handful of times. The J gene is TRBJ2-7, the V gene TRBV4-1; the match to TRBD1 covers 10 bases. V dropped 3 bases and J dropped 4; count of bases not matched to a gene: 6. CDR1 and CDR2 (germline): MGHRA, YSYEKL. The CDR3 is 15 residues long. CDR3 nucleotides: TGCGCCAGCAGCCAGGCCGGGACAGGGGTTTACGAGCAGTACTTC. The encoded protein is CASSQAGTGVYEQYF.

The J gene is TRBJ1-1, the V gene TRBV6-4; TRBD1 matches at 8 bases. The CDR3 sequence is 14 residues long. Germline loops: CDR1 MRHNA, CDR2 SNTAGT. With V trimmed by 8 bases and J by 0 bases, 5 bases remained unmatched. The CDR3 DNA sequence: TGTGCCAGCCGTATGGACAGGGTGAACACTGAAGCTTTCTTT. It specifies CASRMDRVNTEAFF.

Concerning this clone itself: One junction end does not reproduce the germline sequence, and a read error may be involved. The chain recombines TRBV7-7 with TRBJ2-1; the D call may be TRBD1 or TRBD2 (5 bases each). This CDR3 contains 16 residues. Germline V gives CDR1 SSHAT, CDR2 FNYEAQ (reference sequence). This CDR3 is CASSLQVGASYNEQFF. As DNA, the CDR3 is TGTGCTAGCAGCTTACAGGTGGGAGCGTCCTACAATGAGCAGTTCTTC.

CDR3 protein: CASSGDRGYQETQYF. DNA of the CDR3: TGTGCCAGCAGTGGTGACAGGGGGTACCAAGAGACCCAGTACTTC. The rearrangement links TRBV2 to TRBJ2-5, with 9 positions matching TRBD1. Trimming removed 4 bases from V and 0 bases from J; junction bases left unmatched: 3. The CDR3 runs to 15 residues. The germline CDR1 and CDR2 sequences are SNHLY and FYNNEI.

The gene calls are TRBV25-1 and TRBJ2-7, with TRBD1 as a possible D gene (6 bases). The CDR3 runs to 14 residues. V gave up 4 bases and J gave up 3 bases, with 13 bases separating them. CDR1 MGHDK and CDR2 SYGVNS come from the germline V gene. The CDR3 sequence: CASSGRQEIYEQYF. Written as DNA, the CDR3 is TGTGCCAGCAGTGGTCGACAGGAGATCTACGAGCAGTACTTC.

With regard to this clone: One junction end disagrees with the germline gene, perhaps due to a read error. The rearrangement uses TRBV7-9 and TRBJ2-4, with 10 nucleotides matching TRBD1. Per the germline V gene, CDR1 is SEHNR and CDR2 is FQNEAQ (reference sequence). This CDR3 has 16 amino acids. The DNA for the CDR3 is TGTTCCAGCAGCCCCGCGGACAGGGGGGCCAAAAACATTCAGTACTTC. Translating it yields CSSSPADRGAKNIQYF.

The chain employs TRBV7-9 and TRBJ1-6; D gene unclear. From germline, CDR1 is SEHNR and CDR2 FQNEAQ (reference sequence). There are 14 residues in the CDR3. The ends were cut back, 5 bases at V and 7 bases at J, with 12 bases in the middle. The CDR3 loop is CASSPEGSNSPLHF. CDR3 nucleotide sequence: TGTGCCAGCAGCCCCGAGGGTAGCAATTCACCCCTCCACTTT.

V and J are TRBV6-5 and TRBJ2-3, with 8 bases that match TRBD2. Germline V gene sequence: CDR1 MNHEY, CDR2 SVGAGI. Trimming removed 4 bases from V and 3 bases from J; junction bases left unmatched: 6. CDR3 size: 15 residues. The CDR3 region has the DNA TGTGCCAGCAGTTCACGGGGGGGTGGTACAGATACGCAGTATTTT. As protein: CASSSRGGGTDTQYF.

The chain uses TRBV5-1 and TRBJ2-2; 7 nucleotides agree with TRBD2. Germline values: CDR1 SGHRS, CDR2 YFSETQ. CDR3 length: 16 residues. With 2 bases clipped from V and 4 bases from J, the junction kept 8 bases outside the gene matches. CDR3 amino acids: CASSLEAGPPTGELFF. DNA of the CDR3: TGCGCCAGCAGCTTAGAAGCGGGACCCCCCACCGGGGAGCTGTTTTTT.

The chain employs TRBV27 and TRBJ2-7; possibly TRBD2 for D (5 bases). Trimming took off 2 bases at V and 5 bases at J, with 10 bases between the two ends. The germline gives CDR1 MNHEY, CDR2 SMNVEV (reference sequence). The CDR3 contains 13 residues. CDR3 coding DNA: TGTGCCAGCAGTTTACTAGCCAGGAACGAGCAGTACTTC. Encoded protein: CASSLLARNEQYF.